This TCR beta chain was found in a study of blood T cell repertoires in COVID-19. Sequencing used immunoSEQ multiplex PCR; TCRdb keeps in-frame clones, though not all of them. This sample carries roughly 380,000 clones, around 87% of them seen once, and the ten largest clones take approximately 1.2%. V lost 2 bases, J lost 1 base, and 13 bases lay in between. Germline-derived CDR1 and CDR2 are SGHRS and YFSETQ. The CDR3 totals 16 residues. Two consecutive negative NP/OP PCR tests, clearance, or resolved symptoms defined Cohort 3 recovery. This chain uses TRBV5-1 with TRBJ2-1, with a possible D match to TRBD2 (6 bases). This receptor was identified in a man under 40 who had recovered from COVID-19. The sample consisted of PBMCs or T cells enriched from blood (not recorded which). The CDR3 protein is CASSLWGLESYNEQFF. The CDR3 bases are TGCGCCAGCAGCTTATGGGGACTCGAGTCCTACAATGAGCAGTTCTTC.